This T cell receptor (beta chain) originates from a study of untreated major depressive disorder. Notes on the study in general: TRBV05-01 (Vbeta 5.1) usage was higher in CD4+ T cells of depressed patients than controls.

This CDR3 spans 16 amino acids. Germline V gene lookup returns CDR1 LNHDA and CDR2 SQIVND (reference sequence). The V gene end was trimmed by 9 bases and the J gene end by 2 bases; junction bases not matched to a gene: 12. The table came from immunoSEQ multiplex PCR; TCRdb's copy has only in-frame clones and leaves some out. The profile shows under 25,000 clones, roughly 90% of them singletons. Every participant had European ancestry. Patients were free of psychiatric medication for at least 8 weeks. For this clone: Its matching antigen is unknown.

This TCR came from a woman in her thirties or forties with major depressive disorder. The chain uses TRBV19 and TRBJ2-2; 7 bases are shared with TRBD2. Sequenced sample: CD4+ T cells from PBMCs. CDR3 in amino acids: CASSDPGGFNTGELFF. The CDR3 DNA reads as TGTGCCAGCTCCGATCCGGGGGGTTTCAACACCGGGGAGCTGTTTTTT.